This T cell receptor (beta chain) is drawn from a study of T cells in Graves' hyperthyroidism and ophthalmopathy. Amplification targeted TCR beta CDR3 regions from RNA transcripts. During a first-round RT-PCR of the TCR CDR3, the HTBI primer set was used. MiXCR, applied by TCRdb to the multiplex PCR reads, yields one record per CDR3 protein. In the table there are about 560,000 distinct CDR3 sequences, over 15% of which are singletons. This clonotype was seen many times. Antigen specificity is unknown. V dropped 1 base and J dropped 0 bases, with 6 bases sitting between them. This CDR3 is built from 15 residues. Germline V CDR1 and CDR2: MNHEY, SVGAGI. Absence of ophthalmopathy progression within 18 months defined stable Graves' hyperthyroidism. Diagnosis of hyperthyroidism was new in patients aged 18 to 65, and its duration was under 2 months. Study results and limitations: Most thyroid clonotypes with frequency above 0.001 were detected in blood. Before onset, ophthalmopathy was predicted by the model a median roughly 6.8 months earlier.

The sequenced material came from blood. This chain joins TRBV6-5 and TRBJ2-2, with a tentative D call TRBD2 (6 bases). This receptor was identified in a woman under 30 with Graves' hyperthyroidism. The CDR3 nucleotides are TGTGCCAGCAGTTACTGGGGGGCGAACACCGGGGAGCTGTTTTTT. It translates to CASSYWGANTGELFF.